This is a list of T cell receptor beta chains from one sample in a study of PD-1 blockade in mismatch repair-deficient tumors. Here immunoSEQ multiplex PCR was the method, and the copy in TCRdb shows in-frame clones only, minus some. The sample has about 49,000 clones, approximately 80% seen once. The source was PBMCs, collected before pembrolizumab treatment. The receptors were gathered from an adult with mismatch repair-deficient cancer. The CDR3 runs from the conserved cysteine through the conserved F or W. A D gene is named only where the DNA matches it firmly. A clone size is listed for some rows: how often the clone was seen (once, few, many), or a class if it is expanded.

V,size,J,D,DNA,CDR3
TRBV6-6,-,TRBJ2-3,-,TGTGCCAGCAGTTACGGCCCCCCCCCAGATACGCAGTATTTT,CASSYGPPPDTQYF
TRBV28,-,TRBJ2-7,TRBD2,TGTGCCAGCAGCCGCGCTAGCGGGAGGCGAGACGAGCAGTACTTC,CASSRASGRRDEQYF
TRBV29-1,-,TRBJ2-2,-,TGCAGCGCGAGACCTAGCGCCGGGGAGCTGTTTTTT,CSARPSAGELFF
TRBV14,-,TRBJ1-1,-,TGTGCCAGCAGCCAGCCTAACCAGGGTGTCACTGAAGCTTTCTTT,CASSQPNQGVTEAFF
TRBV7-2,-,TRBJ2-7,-,TGTGCCAGCAGCTTTGTTAGAGGGGGGTCCTACGAGCAGTACTTC,CASSFVRGGSYEQYF
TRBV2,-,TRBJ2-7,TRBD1,TGTGCCAGCAGTACCACAGGGGAGTCTCTCCACGAGCAGTACTTC,CASSTTGESLHEQYF
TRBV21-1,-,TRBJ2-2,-,TGTGCCAGCAGCAGCGGGAGGCCCACCGGGGAGCTGTTTTTT,CASSSGRPTGELFF
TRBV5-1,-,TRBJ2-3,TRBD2,TGCGCCAGCAGCTTGATGGGACTAGCGGGAGGGCCGTGGACAGATACGCAGTATTTT,CASSLMGLAGGPWTDTQYF
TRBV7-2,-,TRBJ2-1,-,TGTGCCAGCAGCTTAGGTTTTGGTGGGGGATCGATCAATGAGCAGTTCTTC,CASSLGFGGGSINEQFF
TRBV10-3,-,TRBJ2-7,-,TGTGCCATCAGAGAGAGCTCCTACGAGCAGTACTTC,CAIRESSYEQYF
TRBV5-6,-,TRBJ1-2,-,TGTGCCAGCAGCTTGGACAGGGTACTTGCTGACACCTTC,CASSLDRVLADTF
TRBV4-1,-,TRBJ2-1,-,TGCGCCAGCAGCCAAGATTCCAGCGGCTCCTACAATGAGCAGTTCTTC,CASSQDSSGSYNEQFF
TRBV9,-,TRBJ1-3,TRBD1,TGTGCCAGCAGCGGAGGGGAAAACAGGGGGAAAGGAAACACCATATATTTT,CASSGGENRGKGNTIYF
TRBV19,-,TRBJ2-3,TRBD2,TGTGCCAGTAGACTAGCGGGAGGTATCACAGATACGCAGTATTTT,CASRLAGGITDTQYF
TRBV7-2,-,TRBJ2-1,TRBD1,TGTGCCAGCAGCTTAACGACAGGGCCCTACAATGAGCAGTTCTTC,CASSLTTGPYNEQFF
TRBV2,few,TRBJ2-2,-,TGTGCCAGCAGCCGGACAGACGCGAACACCGGGGAGCTGTTTTTT,CASSRTDANTGELFF
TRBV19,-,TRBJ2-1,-,TGTGCCAGTAGTATAGTGGAACCAGCCCACAATGAGCAGTTCTTC,CASSIVEPAHNEQFF
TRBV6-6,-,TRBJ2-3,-,TGTGCCAGCAGTTACGCAGATACGCAGTATTTT,CASSYADTQYF
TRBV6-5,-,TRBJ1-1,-,TGTGCCAGCAGGACGGACAGAGTAAACACTGAAGCTTTCTTT,CASRTDRVNTEAFF
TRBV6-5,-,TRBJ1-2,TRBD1,TGTGCCAGCAGTTACACAGGGGTGGATGGCTACACCTTC,CASSYTGVDGYTF
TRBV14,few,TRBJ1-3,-,TGTGCCAGCAGCCAAGACAGCTCTGGAAACACCATATATTTT,CASSQDSSGNTIYF
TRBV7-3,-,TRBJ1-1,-,TGTGCCAGCAGCTTGGGCAGGGGCGGATTGGAACGGACTGAAGCTTTCTTT,CASSLGRGGLERTEAFF
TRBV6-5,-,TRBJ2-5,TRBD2,TGTGCCAGCAGTTACTCGAAGGCTAGCGGGAACCAGTACTTC,CASSYSKASGNQYF
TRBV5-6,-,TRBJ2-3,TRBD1,TGTGCCAGCAGCCCGCGGGACAGGGGCGCAGATACGCAGTATTTT,CASSPRDRGADTQYF
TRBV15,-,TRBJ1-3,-,TGTGCCACCAGCAGAGATCAAGGATCTGGAAACACCATATATTTT,CATSRDQGSGNTIYF
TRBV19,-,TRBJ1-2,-,TGTGCCAGTAGTATCGGACAGATCTATGGCTACACCTTC,CASSIGQIYGYTF
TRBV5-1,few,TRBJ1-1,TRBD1,TGCGCCAGCAGCTTGGGAGGGACAGGGGGCATCAACACTGAAGCTTTCTTT,CASSLGGTGGINTEAFF
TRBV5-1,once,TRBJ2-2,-,TGCGCCAGCAGCCCCTCGAGTCGGAGGGAGCTGTTTTTT,CASSPSSRRELFF
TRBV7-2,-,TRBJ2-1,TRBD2,TGTGCCAGCAGCCCCAGACTAGCGGGAGCCAATGAGCAGTTCTTC,CASSPRLAGANEQFF
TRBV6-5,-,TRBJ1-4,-,TGTGCCAGCAGTACCCGCACAGGGAAGGAATTGTTTTTT,CASSTRTGKELFF
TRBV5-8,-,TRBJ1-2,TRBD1,TGTGCCAGCAGCTCTTCCCCGGACAGGGGGCGAAGTGGCTACACCTTC,CASSSSPDRGRSGYTF
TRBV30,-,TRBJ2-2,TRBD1,TGTGCCTTCAATCGGGACAGGGGGCCCGGGGAGCTGTTTTTT,CAFNRDRGPGELFF